The 22 T cell receptor beta chains reported below all come from one sample, sequenced in a study of read filtering for tumor transcriptome and immune sequencing. This library used 300 to 500 ng RNA and molecular barcoded adaptors spanning alpha/delta and beta/gamma chains. TCRdb reprocessed the reads via MiXCR and lists one record per CDR3 protein. The sample has 75,000 to 95,000 distinct CDR3 sequences, roughly 21% seen once. The sequenced material came from a population of CD138-negative cells sorted from bone marrow. The receptors derive from a donor at least 40 years old with multiple myeloma.

In its sample, this clonotype was seen many times. This rearrangement joins TRBV7-9 to TRBJ2-1; D is perhaps TRBD1 (7 bases). The CDR3 is 15 amino acids. Germline CDR1 SEHNR, CDR2 FQNEAQ (reference sequence). The V and J ends lost 5 bases and 6 bases respectively, with 17 bases between them. The CDR3 coding sequence is TGTGCCAGCAGCGAGGGCGGGACAGAACCCAATGAGCAGTTCTTC. Its translation: CASSEGGTEPNEQFF.

Ten or more counts support this clonotype. The rearrangement uses TRBV7-2 and TRBJ2-5, with 8 nucleotides matching TRBD1. CDR1 and CDR2 from the germline V gene are SGHTA and FQGNSA. V shed 5 bases, J shed 4 bases, and the junction held 3 bases outside the gene matches. The CDR3 totals 13 residues. Here the CDR3 reads CASSPDRGETQYF. CDR3 in DNA: TGTGCCAGCAGCCCCGACAGGGGAGAGACCCAGTACTTC.

This clonotype was seen ten or more times. The chain joins TRBV6-1 to TRBJ2-1; 12 bases line up with TRBD2. Germline trimming cut 6 bases from V and 5 bases from J; bases unmatched to any gene: 5. The CDR3 totals 15 residues. CDR1 is MNHNS, CDR2 SASEGT, per germline. This CDR3 is CASRDTSGGNNEQFF. The CDR3 DNA reads TGTGCCAGCAGGGATACTAGCGGGGGGAACAATGAGCAGTTCTTC.

In the case of this clonotype: This could be a read error, since a much larger clone is one nucleotide away. The chain has TRBV7-8 and TRBJ2-3; perhaps TRBD1 as D (6 bases). The CDR3 runs to 17 residues. The V gene's germline CDR1 is SGHVS and CDR2 FQNEAQ. The CDR3 bases are TGTGCCAGCAGCTTACACTATGGACAGTCGAGTGAAGATACGCTGTATTTT. Translated: CASSLHYGQSSEDTLYF.

This clonotype was detected ten times or more. The chain joins TRBV20-1 to TRBJ2-6; D is unresolved. CDR3 size: 14 residues. The germline V gene encodes CDR1 DFQATT and CDR2 SNEGSKA (reference sequence). V gave up 0 bases and J gave up 2 bases, with 5 bases separating them. The CDR3 reads CSAREGTGANVLTF. CDR3 DNA sequence: TGCAGTGCTAGAGAAGGGACTGGGGCCAACGTCCTGACTTTC.

This clonotype was found many times. The V call is TRBV7-2, the J call TRBJ1-4; D possibly corresponds to TRBD1 (6 bases). CDR3 size: 15 residues. Germline V lookup: CDR1 SGHTA, CDR2 FQGNSA. Trimming took 0 bases from V and 7 from J, leaving 12 bases between them. The CDR3 protein is CASSLAARGGEKLFF. The DNA for the CDR3 is TGTGCCAGCAGCTTAGCAGCCAGGGGTGGTGAAAAACTGTTTTTT.

This clonotype was detected once. One junction end does not reproduce the germline sequence, and a read error may be involved. The V and J genes are TRBV20-1 and TRBJ1-3; D is unclear. CDR3 length equals 14 residues. Germline V gives CDR1 DFQATT, CDR2 SNEGSKA (reference sequence). The CDR3 DNA sequence: TGCAGTGCTAGAGAGTTCGCCTCTGGAAACGCCATATATTTT. The encoded protein is CSAREFASGNAIYF.

This clonotype was observed at least ten times. The chain combines TRBV5-5 with TRBJ2-3; D unresolved. CDR1 is SGHKS and CDR2 is YYEKEE in the germline V gene (reference sequence). This CDR3 contains 13 residues. V lost 0 bases to trimming and J lost 4 bases, with 6 bases between them. As DNA, the CDR3 is TGTGCCAGCAGCTTGGGCGGTCCAGATACGCAGTATTTT. This codes for CASSLGGPDTQYF.

A remark on this clonotype: Possible read error: a much larger clone is one base away. This sequence joins TRBV5-5 and TRBJ2-5, with TRBD2 identical over 7 bases. The CDR3 is 15 amino acids. V was clipped by 3 bases and J by 5 bases; unmatched bases: 10. The germline V gene has CDR1 SGHKS and CDR2 YYEKEE (reference sequence). CDR3 residues: CASSSAPTSVETQYF. DNA for the CDR3: TGTGCCAGCAGCTCGGCGCCCACTAGCGTGGAGACCCAGTACTTC. The whole variable domain, filled in from reference TRBV5-5 and TRBJ2-5, reads DAGVTQSPTHLIKTRGQQVTLRCSPISGHKSVSWYQQVLGQGPQFIFQYYEKEERGRGNFPDRFSARQFPNYSSELNVNALLLGDSALYLCASSSAPTSVETQYFGPGTRLLVL.

This clonotype was found many times. This chain links TRBV20-1 with TRBJ2-7; perhaps TRBD2 as D (6 bases). V lost 4 bases and J 0 bases, leaving 16 bases between the germline ends. This CDR3 is built from 15 residues. Germline CDR1 reads DFQATT; CDR2 reads SNEGSKA (reference sequence). This CDR3 is CSATIWEETSYEQYF. CDR3 bases: TGCAGTGCTACCATATGGGAGGAGACCTCCTACGAGCAGTACTTC.

The chain joins TRBV5-4 to TRBJ1-1, with D hard to call. The germline V gene has CDR1 SGHNT and CDR2 YYREEE (reference sequence). Trimming removed 3 bases at V and 1 base at J, with 4 bases between. This CDR3 has 12 residues. Written as DNA, the CDR3 is TGTGCCAGCAGCTATCAGAACACTGAAGCTTTCTTT. This sequence encodes CASSYQNTEAFF.

The sample holds many counts of this clonotype. The V gene is TRBV20-1, the J gene TRBJ1-1, with a weak D call TRBD1 (5 bases). CDR1 and CDR2 from the germline V gene are DFQATT and SNEGSKA (reference sequence). V lost 3 bases to trimming and J lost 6 bases, with 17 bases between them. CDR3 length equals 14 residues. The chain's CDR3 is CSAREANRGAEAFF. CDR3 nucleotide sequence: TGCAGTGCTAGGGAGGCCAACCGAGGGGCTGAAGCTTTCTTT.

This clonotype showed up many times. The gene calls are TRBV28 and TRBJ2-7; 12 nucleotides match TRBD2. With 5 bases clipped from V and 7 bases from J, the junction kept 6 bases outside the gene matches. This CDR3 spans 14 amino acids. Germline lookup yields CDR1 MDHEN and CDR2 SYDVKM. The CDR3 here is CASSSGLAGNEQYF. The DNA of the CDR3 is TGTGCCAGCAGTAGTGGACTAGCGGGGAATGAGCAGTACTTC.

The sample holds a few counts of this clonotype. This chain links TRBV5-1 with TRBJ1-4, with 7 bases identical to TRBD1. The CDR3 loop spans 14 amino acids. Germline V CDR1 and CDR2: SGHRS, YFSETQ. V gave up 3 bases and J gave up 8 bases; unmatched junction bases: 7. The CDR3 is CASSWDSVVEKLFF. DNA for the CDR3: TGCGCCAGCAGCTGGGACAGCGTGGTGGAAAAACTGTTTTTT.

This clonotype was detected ten times or more. CDR3 loop: CASSEIQGGKLFF. CDR3 sequence (DNA): TGTGCCAGCAGTGAAATCCAGGGAGGAAAACTGTTTTTT. The rearrangement uses TRBV2 and TRBJ1-4; tentative D call: TRBD1 (5 bases). V was shortened by 2 bases and J by 10 bases, with 11 bases between the two germline ends. Germline V CDR1 and CDR2: SNHLY, FYNNEI. CDR3 length: 13 amino acids.

The chain recombines TRBV19 with TRBJ2-2; TRBD1 aligns across 7 bases. V trimming: 7 bases; J trimming: 6 bases; junction bases outside the gene matches: 8. This CDR3 is built from 14 residues. Germline V gene data show CDR1 as LNHDA and CDR2 as SQIVND (reference sequence). CDR3 sequence reads: CASTLKGGSGELFF. CDR3 DNA: TGTGCCAGTACCTTAAAAGGGGGCTCCGGGGAGCTGTTTTTT.

This clonotype came up many times. The chain carries TRBV28 and TRBJ1-5; D not resolved. The CDR3 spans 12 residues. V was shortened by 6 bases and J by 6 bases, with 9 bases between the two germline ends. CDR1 and CDR2 (germline): MDHEN, SYDVKM. The CDR3 sequence: CASSLVGQPQHF. CDR3 DNA sequence: TGTGCCAGCAGCTTAGTAGGTCAGCCCCAGCATTTT.

This clonotype was seen repeatedly, ten times or more. J is TRBJ2-7 and V is TRBV2, with 11 bases matching TRBD2. This CDR3 has 15 amino acids. Germline V CDR1 and CDR2: SNHLY, FYNNEI. V was pared by 6 bases and J by 4 bases, with 8 bases of the junction left unmatched. The CDR3 here is CASRESGLAVYEQYF. CDR3 in DNA: TGTGCCAGCAGAGAATCGGGACTAGCGGTATACGAGCAGTACTTC.

This clonotype is a singleton in its sample. A much larger clonotype is one base distant, so this may be a read error. The J gene is TRBJ2-7, the V gene TRBV20-1, with 8 positions matching TRBD1. J was trimmed by 4 bases and V by 5 bases; bases with no gene match: 16. Germline V gene lookup returns CDR1 DFQATT and CDR2 SNEGSKA (reference sequence). This CDR3 region has 16 residues. CDR3 DNA: TGCAGTGCTGGTAGAGTTCAGGGGGCCCAGGGGTACGAGCAGTACTTC. Protein: CSAGRVQGAQGYEQYF.

The chain has TRBV5-1 and TRBJ2-7; D possibly corresponds to TRBD2 (5 bases). Looked up from germline, CDR1 is SGHRS and CDR2 is YFSETQ. The V and J ends lost 3 bases and 5 bases respectively, with 12 bases between them. This CDR3 has 13 amino acids. The CDR3 protein is CASSWESLDEQYF. In DNA, the CDR3 is TGCGCCAGCAGCTGGGAGAGCCTGGACGAGCAGTACTTC.

This clonotype has ten or more counts. The chain couples TRBV28 to TRBJ2-7; TRBD2 matches 8 bases. With V trimmed by 11 bases and J by 2 bases, 14 bases remained unmatched. Germline V gene lookup returns CDR1 MDHEN and CDR2 SYDVKM. The CDR3 contains 15 residues. The CDR3, as DNA: TGTGCCCCGAGCTCTGGGAGCGGGGGCGCCTACGAGCAGTACTTC. Its protein product is CAPSSGSGGAYEQYF.

This clonotype was recorded at least ten times. The rearrangement joins TRBV18 to TRBJ1-2; TRBD1 aligns across 7 bases. This CDR3 comprises 13 residues. CDR1 and CDR2 (germline): KGHSH, LQKENI. Unmatched junction bases numbered 0, after V lost 3 bases and J lost 2 bases. CDR3 in amino acids: CASSPGQNYGYTF. CDR3 coding DNA: TGTGCCAGCTCACCGGGACAGAACTATGGCTACACCTTC.